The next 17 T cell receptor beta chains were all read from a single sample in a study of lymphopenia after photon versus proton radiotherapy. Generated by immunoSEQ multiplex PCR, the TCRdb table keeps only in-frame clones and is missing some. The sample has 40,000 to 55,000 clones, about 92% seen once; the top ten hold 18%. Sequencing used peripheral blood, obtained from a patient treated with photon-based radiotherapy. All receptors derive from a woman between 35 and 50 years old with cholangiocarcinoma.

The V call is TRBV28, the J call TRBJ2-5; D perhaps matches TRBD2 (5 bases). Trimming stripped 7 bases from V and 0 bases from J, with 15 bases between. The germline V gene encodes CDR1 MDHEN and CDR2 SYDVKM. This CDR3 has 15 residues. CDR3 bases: TGTGCCAGCACCGAAACACTAGAAGACCAAGAGACCCAGTACTTC. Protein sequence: CASTETLEDQETQYF.

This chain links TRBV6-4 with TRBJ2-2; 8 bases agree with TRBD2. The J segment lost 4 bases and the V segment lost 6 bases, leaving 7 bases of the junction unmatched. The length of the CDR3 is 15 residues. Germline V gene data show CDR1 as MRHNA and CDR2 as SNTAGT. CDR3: CASSPSGSGTGELFF. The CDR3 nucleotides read TGTGCCAGCAGCCCGAGCGGGAGCGGCACCGGGGAGCTGTTTTTT.

The CDR3 protein is CASSFPGGRYQPQHF. CDR3 DNA: TGTGCCAGCAGTTTCCCCGGGGGGCGGTATCAGCCCCAGCATTTT. The chain links TRBV28 to TRBJ1-5; D is perhaps TRBD1 (6 bases). V gave up 3 bases and J gave up 5 bases, with 14 bases separating them. The CDR3 extends over 15 amino acids. CDR1 is MDHEN, CDR2 SYDVKM, per germline.

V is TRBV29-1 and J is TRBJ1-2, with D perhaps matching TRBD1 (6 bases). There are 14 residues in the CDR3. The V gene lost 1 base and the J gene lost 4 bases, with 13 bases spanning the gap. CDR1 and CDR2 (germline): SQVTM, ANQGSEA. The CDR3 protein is CSVEGLQGTYGYTF. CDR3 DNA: TGCAGCGTTGAAGGGCTACAGGGAACCTATGGCTACACCTTC.

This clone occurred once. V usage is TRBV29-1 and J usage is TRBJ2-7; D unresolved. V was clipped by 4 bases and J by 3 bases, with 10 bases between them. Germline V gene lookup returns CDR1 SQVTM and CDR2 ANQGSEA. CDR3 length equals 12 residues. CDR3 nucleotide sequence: TGCAGCGTTGTAATGGGCAACTACGAGCAGTACTTC. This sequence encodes CSVVMGNYEQYF.

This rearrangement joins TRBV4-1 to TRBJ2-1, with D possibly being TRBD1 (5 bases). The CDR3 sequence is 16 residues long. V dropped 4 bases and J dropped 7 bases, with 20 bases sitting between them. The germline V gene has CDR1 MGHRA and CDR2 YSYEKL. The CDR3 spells CASSPSPGSQSNEQFF. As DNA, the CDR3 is TGCGCCAGCAGCCCGTCCCCAGGGTCGCAAAGTAATGAGCAGTTCTTC.

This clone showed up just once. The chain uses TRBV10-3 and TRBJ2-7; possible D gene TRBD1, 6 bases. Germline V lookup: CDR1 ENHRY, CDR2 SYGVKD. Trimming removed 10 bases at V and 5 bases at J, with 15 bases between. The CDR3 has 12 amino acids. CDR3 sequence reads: CATKQGGHEQYF. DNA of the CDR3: TGTGCCACAAAACAGGGTGGCCACGAGCAGTACTTC.

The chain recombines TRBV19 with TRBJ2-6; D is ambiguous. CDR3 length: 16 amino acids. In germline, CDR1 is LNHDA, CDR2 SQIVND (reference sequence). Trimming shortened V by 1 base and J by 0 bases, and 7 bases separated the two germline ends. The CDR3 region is CASSIGDGSGANVLTF. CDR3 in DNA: TGTGCCAGTAGTATAGGGGATGGCTCTGGGGCCAACGTCCTGACTTTC. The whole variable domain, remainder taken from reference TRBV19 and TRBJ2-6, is DGGITQSPKYLFRKEGQNVTLSCEQNLNHDAMYWYRQDPGQGLRLIYYSQIVNDFQKGDIAEGYSVSREKKESFPLTVTSAQKNPTAFYLCASSIGDGSGANVLTFGAGSRLTVL.

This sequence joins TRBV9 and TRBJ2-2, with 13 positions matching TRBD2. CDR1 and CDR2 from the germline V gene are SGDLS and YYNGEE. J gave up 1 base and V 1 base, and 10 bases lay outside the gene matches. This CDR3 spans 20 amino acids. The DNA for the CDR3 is TGTGCCAGCAGCGTAACCTTCGGACTAGCGGGAGCCCAGAACACCGGGGAGCTGTTTTTT. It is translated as CASSVTFGLAGAQNTGELFF.

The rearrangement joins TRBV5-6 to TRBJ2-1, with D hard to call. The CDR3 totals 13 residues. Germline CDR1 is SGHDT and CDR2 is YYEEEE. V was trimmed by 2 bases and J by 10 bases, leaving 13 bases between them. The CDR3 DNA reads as TGTGCCAGCAGCTTAACTAAAGCTAAAGAGCAGTTCTTC. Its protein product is CASSLTKAKEQFF.

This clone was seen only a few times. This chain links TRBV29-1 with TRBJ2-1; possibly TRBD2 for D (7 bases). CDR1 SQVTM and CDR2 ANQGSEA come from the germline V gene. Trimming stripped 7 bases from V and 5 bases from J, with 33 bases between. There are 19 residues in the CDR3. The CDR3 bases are TGCAGCGCCACAGACACCCCCGAATACGGAAGGGGGGGACACAATGAGCAGTTCTTC. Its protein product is CSATDTPEYGRGGHNEQFF.

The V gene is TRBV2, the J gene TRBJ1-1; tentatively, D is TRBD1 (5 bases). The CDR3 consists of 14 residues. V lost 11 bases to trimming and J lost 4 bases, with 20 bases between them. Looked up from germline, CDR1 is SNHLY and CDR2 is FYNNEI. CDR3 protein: CAAKTGQGITEAFF. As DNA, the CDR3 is TGTGCCGCTAAAACCGGGCAGGGTATCACTGAAGCTTTCTTT.

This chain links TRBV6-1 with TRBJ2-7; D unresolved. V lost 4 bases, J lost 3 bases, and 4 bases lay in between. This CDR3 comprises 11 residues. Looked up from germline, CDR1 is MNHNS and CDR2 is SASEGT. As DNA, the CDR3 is TGTGCCAGCAGTGGACACTACGAGCAGTACTTC. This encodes CASSGHYEQYF.

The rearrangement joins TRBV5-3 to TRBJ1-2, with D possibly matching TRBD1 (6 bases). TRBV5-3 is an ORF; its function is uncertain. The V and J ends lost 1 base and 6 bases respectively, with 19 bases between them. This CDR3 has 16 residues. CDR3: CARSLCGGPSGNGYTF. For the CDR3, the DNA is TGTGCCAGAAGCTTGTGCGGGGGCCCCTCGGGGAATGGCTACACCTTC.

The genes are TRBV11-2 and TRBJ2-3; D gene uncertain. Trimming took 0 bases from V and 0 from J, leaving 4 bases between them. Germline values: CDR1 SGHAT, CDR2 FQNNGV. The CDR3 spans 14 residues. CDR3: CASSLEQSTDTQYF. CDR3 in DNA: TGTGCCAGCAGCTTAGAACAGAGCACAGATACGCAGTATTTT.

CDR3 bases: TGTGCCAGCACCCCCGGGGAAAAACTGTTTTTT. This encodes CASTPGEKLFF. This chain joins TRBV28 and TRBJ1-4; D uncertain. Germline loops: CDR1 MDHEN, CDR2 SYDVKM. CDR3 length equals 11 residues. Trimming cost V 7 bases and J 8 bases, with 8 bases left between them.

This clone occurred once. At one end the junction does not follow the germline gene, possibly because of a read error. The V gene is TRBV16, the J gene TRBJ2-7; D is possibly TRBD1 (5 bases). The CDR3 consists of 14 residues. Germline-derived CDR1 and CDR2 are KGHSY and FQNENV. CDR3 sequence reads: CASKISTEAYGQYF. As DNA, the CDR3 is TGTGCCAGCAAGATCTCGACAGAAGCCTACGGGCAGTACTTC.